The sequence of this T cell receptor (beta chain) was determined in a study of OX40 agonist ivuxolimab in advanced cancers. The CDR3 contains 14 residues. Trimming removed 2 bases from V and 4 bases from J, with 11 bases in between. CDR1 and CDR2 from the germline V gene are MNHEY and SVGAGI. Note on this clone: Its specificity is unknown.

Sequencing used immunoSEQ multiplex PCR; TCRdb keeps in-frame clones, though not all of them. The sample records tens of thousands of clones, roughly nine tenths being singletons. Patients were ineligible given autoimmune disease history or systemic immunosuppression. The investigators sampled blood at baseline, at cycle 4 day 1, and at cycle 7 day 1. Study results and caveats: At doses 0.1 to 3.0 mg/kg, CD4+ and CD8+ clones expanded.

This TCR derives from an adult with an advanced solid tumor such as melanoma, head and neck, liver or kidney cancer. The chain has TRBV6-5 and TRBJ1-2, with D tentatively TRBD1 (6 bases). The sequencing here drew on CD4+ or CD8+ T cells sorted from blood, taken in a trial of the OX40 agonist ivuxolimab. CDR3 protein: CASSYGQGIYGYTF. DNA of the CDR3: TGTGCCAGCAGTTACGGGCAGGGGATCTATGGCTACACCTTC.